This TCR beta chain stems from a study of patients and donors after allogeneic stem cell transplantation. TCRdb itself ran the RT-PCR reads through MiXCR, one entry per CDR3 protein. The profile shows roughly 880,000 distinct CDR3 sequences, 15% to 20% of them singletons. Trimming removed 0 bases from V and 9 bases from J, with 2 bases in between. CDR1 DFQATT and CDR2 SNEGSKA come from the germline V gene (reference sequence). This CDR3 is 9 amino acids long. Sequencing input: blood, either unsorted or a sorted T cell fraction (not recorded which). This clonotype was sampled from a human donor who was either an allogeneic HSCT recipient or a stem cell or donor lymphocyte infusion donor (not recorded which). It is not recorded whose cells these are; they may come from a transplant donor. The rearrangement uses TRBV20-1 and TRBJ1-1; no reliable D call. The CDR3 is CSAREKAFF. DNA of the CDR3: TGCAGTGCTAGAGAGAAAGCTTTCTTT.